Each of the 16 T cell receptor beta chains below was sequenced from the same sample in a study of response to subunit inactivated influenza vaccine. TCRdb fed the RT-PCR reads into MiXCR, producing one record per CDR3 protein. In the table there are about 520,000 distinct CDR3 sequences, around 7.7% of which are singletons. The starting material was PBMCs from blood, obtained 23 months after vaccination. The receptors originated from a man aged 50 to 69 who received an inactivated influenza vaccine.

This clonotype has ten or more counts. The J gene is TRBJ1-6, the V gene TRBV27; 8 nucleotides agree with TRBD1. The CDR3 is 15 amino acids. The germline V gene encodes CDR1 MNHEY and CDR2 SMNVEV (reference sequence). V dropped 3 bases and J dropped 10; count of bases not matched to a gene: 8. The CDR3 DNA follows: TGTGCCAGCAGTTTGGGTTACAGGGGGAACTCACCCCTCCACTTT. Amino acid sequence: CASSLGYRGNSPLHF.

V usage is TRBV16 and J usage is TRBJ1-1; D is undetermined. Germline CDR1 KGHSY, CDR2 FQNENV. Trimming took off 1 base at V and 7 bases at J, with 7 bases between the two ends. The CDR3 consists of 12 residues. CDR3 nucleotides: TGTGCCAGCAGCCAATTGGCGGTTGAAGCTTTCTTT. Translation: CASSQLAVEAFF. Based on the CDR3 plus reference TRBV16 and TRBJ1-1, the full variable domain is GEEVAQTPKHLVRGEGQKAKLYCAPIKGHSYVFWYQQVLKNEFKFLISFQNENVFDETGMPKERFSAKCLPNSPCSLEIQATKLEDSAVYFCASSQLAVEAFFGQGTRLTVV.

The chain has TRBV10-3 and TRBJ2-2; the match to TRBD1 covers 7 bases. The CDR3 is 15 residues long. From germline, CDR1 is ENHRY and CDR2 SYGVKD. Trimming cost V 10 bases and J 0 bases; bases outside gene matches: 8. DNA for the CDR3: TGTGCCACCTTCGTAGGGGGCTCGAACACCGGGGAGCTGTTTTTT. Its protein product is CATFVGGSNTGELFF.

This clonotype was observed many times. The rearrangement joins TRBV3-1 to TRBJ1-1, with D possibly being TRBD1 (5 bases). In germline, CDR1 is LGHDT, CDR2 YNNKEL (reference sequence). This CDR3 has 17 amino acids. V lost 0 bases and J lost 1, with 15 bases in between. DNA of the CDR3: TGTGCCAGCAGCCAAGATTGGGGGGGTGCAAAGAACACTGAAGCTTTCTTT. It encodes CASSQDWGGAKNTEAFF.

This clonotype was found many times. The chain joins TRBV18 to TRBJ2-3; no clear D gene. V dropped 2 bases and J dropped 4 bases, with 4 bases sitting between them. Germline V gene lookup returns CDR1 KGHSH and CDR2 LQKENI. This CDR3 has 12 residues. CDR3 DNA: TGTGCCAGCTCACCAGAGTCAGATACGCAGTATTTT. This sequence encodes CASSPESDTQYF. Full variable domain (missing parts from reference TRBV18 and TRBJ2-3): NAGVMQNPRHLVRRRGQEARLRCSPMKGHSHVYWYRQLPEEGLKFMVYLQKENIIDESGMPKERFSAEFPKEGPSILRIQQVVRGDSAAYFCASSPESDTQYFGPGTRLTVL.

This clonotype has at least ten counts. CDR3 amino acids: CSVEDRDGTYEQYF. The CDR3, as DNA: TGCAGCGTTGAAGATCGTGACGGTACCTACGAGCAGTACTTC. V is TRBV29-1 and J is TRBJ2-7; D is uncertain. With 0 bases removed from V and 2 bases from J, the gap between germline ends came to 11 bases. The CDR3 runs to 14 residues. The germline V gene has CDR1 SQVTM and CDR2 ANQGSEA.

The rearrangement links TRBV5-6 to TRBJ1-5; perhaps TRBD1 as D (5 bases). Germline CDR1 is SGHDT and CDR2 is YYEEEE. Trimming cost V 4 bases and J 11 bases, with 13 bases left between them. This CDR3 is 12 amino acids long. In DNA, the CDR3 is TGTGCCAGCAGCGTCGTGGGGCAGGCCCAGCATTTT. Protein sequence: CASSVVGQAQHF.

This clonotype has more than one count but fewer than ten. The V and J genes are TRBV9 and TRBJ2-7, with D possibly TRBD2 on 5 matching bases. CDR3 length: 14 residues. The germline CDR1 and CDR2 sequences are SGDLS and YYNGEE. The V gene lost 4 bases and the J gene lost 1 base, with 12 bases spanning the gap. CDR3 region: CASSPGSTSYEQYF. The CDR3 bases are TGTGCCAGCAGCCCGGGGTCGACGTCCTACGAGCAGTACTTC.

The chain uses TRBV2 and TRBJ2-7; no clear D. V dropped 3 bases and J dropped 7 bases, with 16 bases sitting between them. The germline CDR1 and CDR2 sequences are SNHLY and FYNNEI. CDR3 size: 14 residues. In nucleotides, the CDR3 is TGTGCCAGCAGTGACATGGTCCTCTCGAGAGAGCAGTACTTC. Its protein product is CASSDMVLSREQYF.

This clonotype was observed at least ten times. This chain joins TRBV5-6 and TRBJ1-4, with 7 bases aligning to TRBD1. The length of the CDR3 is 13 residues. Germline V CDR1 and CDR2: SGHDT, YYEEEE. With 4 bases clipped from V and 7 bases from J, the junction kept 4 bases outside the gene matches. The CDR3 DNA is TGTGCCAGCAGCGGGACAGAAAGTGAAAAACTGTTTTTT. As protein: CASSGTESEKLFF. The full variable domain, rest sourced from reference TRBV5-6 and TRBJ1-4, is DAGVTQSPTHLIKTRGQQVTLRCSPKSGHDTVSWYQQALGQGPQFIFQYYEEEERQRGNFPDRFSGHQFPNYSSELNVNALLLGDSALYLCASSGTESEKLFFGSGTQLSVL.

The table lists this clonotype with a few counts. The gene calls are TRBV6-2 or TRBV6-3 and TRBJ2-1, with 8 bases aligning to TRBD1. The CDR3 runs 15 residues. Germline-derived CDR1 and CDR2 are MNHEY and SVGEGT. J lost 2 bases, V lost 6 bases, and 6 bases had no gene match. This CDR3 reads CASREPTGAYNEQFF. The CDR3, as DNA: TGTGCCAGCAGGGAGCCGACAGGGGCCTACAATGAGCAGTTCTTC.

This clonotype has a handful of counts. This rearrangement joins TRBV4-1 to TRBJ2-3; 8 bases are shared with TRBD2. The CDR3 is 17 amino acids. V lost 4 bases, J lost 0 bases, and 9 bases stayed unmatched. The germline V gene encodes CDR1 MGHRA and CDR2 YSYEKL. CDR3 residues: CASSPLLAGISTDTQYF. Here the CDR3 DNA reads TGCGCCAGCAGCCCCCTTCTAGCGGGTATTAGCACAGATACGCAGTATTTT.

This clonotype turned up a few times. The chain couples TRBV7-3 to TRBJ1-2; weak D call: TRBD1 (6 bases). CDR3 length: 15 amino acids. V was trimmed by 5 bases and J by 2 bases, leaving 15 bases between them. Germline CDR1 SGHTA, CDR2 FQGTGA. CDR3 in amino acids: CASSPQRGDNYGYTF. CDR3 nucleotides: TGTGCCAGCAGCCCACAAAGGGGGGACAACTATGGCTACACCTTC. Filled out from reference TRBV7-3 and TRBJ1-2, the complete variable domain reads GAGVSQTPSNKVTEKGKYVELRCDPISGHTALYWYRQSLGQGPEFLIYFQGTGAADDSGLPNDRFFAVRPEGSVSTLKIQRTERGDSAVYLCASSPQRGDNYGYTFGSGTRLTVV.

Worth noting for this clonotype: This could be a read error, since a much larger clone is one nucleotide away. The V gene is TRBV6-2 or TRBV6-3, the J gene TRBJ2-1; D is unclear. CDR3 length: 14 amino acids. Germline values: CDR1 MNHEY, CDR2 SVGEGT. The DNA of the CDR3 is TGTGCCAGCAGTTACATAAGGATCTACAATGAGCCGTTCTTC. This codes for CASSYIRIYNEPFF.

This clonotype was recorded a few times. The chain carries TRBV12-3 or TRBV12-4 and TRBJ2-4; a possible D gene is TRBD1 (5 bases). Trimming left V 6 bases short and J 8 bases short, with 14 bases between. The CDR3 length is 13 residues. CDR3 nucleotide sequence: TGTGCCAGCAGGACGTGGGAAGGGGACATTCAGTACTTC. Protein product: CASRTWEGDIQYF.

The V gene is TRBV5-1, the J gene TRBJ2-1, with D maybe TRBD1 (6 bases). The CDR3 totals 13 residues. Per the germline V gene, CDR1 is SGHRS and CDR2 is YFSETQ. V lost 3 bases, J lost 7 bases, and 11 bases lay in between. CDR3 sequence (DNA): TGCGCCAGCAGCTCCGACAGGCATAATGAGCAGTTCTTC. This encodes CASSSDRHNEQFF.